This entry features one TCR beta chain sequence. What it binds is unknown. The length of the CDR3 is 16 residues. The V and J ends lost 5 bases and 2 bases, in that order; junction bases with no gene match: 7. Per germline, CDR1 SGHAT and CDR2 FQDESV (reference sequence). This entry is derived from a study of T cells in localized non-small cell lung cancer. Only in-frame clones appear in the TCRdb table, and some are missing; sequencing was by immunoSEQ multiplex PCR. The table lists 20,000 to 25,000 clones, 80% to 90% of them singletons, with about 14% in the top ten. Study results and caveats: Highest T cell clonality was seen in uninvolved adjacent lung, surpassing that measured in tumor. A median of roughly 50 of the top 100 tumor clones appeared in adjacent lung, which was paired and uninvolved.

The source of this sequence is a female donor older than 55 with stage I lung adenocarcinoma. The rearrangement uses TRBV11-1 and TRBJ1-4; TRBD1 aligns across 8 bases. The material sequenced was peripheral blood, taken before any cancer treatment. The CDR3 DNA sequence: TGTGCCAGCAGCCAAGGACAGGGAAACACTAATGAAAAACTGTTTTTT. This encodes CASSQGQGNTNEKLFF. Supplemented by reference TRBV11-1 and TRBJ1-4, the full variable domain reads EAEVAQSPRYKITEKSQAVAFWCDPISGHATLYWYRQILGQGPELLVQFQDESVVDDSQLPKDRFSAERLKGVDSTLKIQPAELGDSAMYLCASSQGQGNTNEKLFFGSGTQLSVL.